This T cell receptor (beta chain) was profiled in a study of Graves' ophthalmopathy and Graves' hyperthyroidism. RNA transcripts yielded amplified TCR beta CDR3 regions. HTBI primers were used in a first-round RT-PCR, which preceded a second-round multiplex PCR. TCRdb reprocessed the multiplex PCR reads with MiXCR, giving one entry per CDR3 protein. The sample includes around 670,000 distinct CDR3 sequences, roughly 40% seen only once; the top ten take 44%. Germline loops: CDR1 KGHDR, CDR2 SFDVKD. The CDR3 extends over 14 amino acids. V lost 5 bases to trimming and J lost 5 bases, with 12 bases between them. A duration under 3 months, NOSPECS ≥4, CAS ≥3 and moderate-to-severe activity characterized the donors with ophthalmopathy.

The clonotype comes from an adult man with Graves' ophthalmopathy. The source material was peripheral blood. The chain carries TRBV24-1 and TRBJ1-5, with TRBD1 as a possible D gene (5 bases). CDR3 in amino acids: CATSAGGGDQPQHF. The DNA of the CDR3 is TGTGCCACCAGTGCAGGCGGAGGGGATCAGCCCCAGCATTTT.